This T cell receptor (beta chain) originates from a study of blood T cells in healthy people across ages. Germline CDR1 is ENHRY and CDR2 is SYGVKD. The CDR3 sequence is 11 residues long. As to this clonotype: Its matching antigen is unknown.

Broader study findings: It was not known whether donors were CMV positive (a possible confounder of expanded clonotype changes).

Using a J-beta primer mix together with a sample-barcoded 5' primer, a second PCR was run for about 6 to 12 cycles. MiXCR, run by TCRdb on the 5' RACE reads, gives a single entry per CDR3 protein. Of around 280,000 distinct CDR3 sequences detected, roughly 27% appear once; the ten largest clones hold 29%. Sequenced sample: blood. This clonotype was sampled from a woman in her 70s in good health. The chain is built from TRBV10-3 and TRBJ2-1; D may be TRBD1 or TRBD2 (6 bases each). The DNA matches TRBJ2-7 better at its end, which makes the J call doubtful. CDR3 loop: CATGGGYEQYF. The DNA for the CDR3 is TGTGCCACCGGAGGGGGCTACGAGCAGTACTTC.